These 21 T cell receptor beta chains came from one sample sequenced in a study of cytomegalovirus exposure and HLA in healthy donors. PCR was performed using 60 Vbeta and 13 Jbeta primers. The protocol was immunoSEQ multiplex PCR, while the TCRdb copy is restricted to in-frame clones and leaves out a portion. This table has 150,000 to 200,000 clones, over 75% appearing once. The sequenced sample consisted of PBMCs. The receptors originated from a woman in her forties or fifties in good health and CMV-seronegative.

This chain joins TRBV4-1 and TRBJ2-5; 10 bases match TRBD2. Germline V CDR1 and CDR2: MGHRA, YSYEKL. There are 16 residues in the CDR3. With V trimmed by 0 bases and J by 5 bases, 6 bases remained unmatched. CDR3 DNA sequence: TGCGCCAGCAGCCAAGATGGCCTAGCGGGAGAGGAGACCCAGTACTTC. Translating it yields CASSQDGLAGEETQYF.

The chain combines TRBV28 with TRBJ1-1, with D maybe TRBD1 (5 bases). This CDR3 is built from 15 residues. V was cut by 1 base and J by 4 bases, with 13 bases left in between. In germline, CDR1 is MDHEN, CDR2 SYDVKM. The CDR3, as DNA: TGTGCCAGCAGTTTATTGGGCAGGGATACCACTGAAGCTTTCTTT. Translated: CASSLLGRDTTEAFF.

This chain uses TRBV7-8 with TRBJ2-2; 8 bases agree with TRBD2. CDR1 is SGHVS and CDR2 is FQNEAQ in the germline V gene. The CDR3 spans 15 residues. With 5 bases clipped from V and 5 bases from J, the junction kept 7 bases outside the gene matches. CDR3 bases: TGTGCCAGCAGCCTAGGAGTAGCGGGAACCGGGGAGCTGTTTTTT. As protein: CASSLGVAGTGELFF.

The CDR3 loop is CASSVEAGSSGANVLTF. In nucleotides, the CDR3 is TGTGCCAGCAGCGTAGAAGCAGGTAGCTCTGGGGCCAACGTCCTGACTTTC. The chain combines TRBV9 with TRBJ2-6; no reliable D call. The V gene lost 0 bases and the J gene lost 0 bases, with 10 bases spanning the gap. The CDR3 covers 17 residues. Germline V gene lookup returns CDR1 SGDLS and CDR2 YYNGEE.

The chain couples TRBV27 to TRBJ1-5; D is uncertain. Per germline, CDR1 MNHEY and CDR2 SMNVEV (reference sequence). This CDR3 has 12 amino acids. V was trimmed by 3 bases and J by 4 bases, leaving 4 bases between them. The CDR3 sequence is CASSFSNQPQHF. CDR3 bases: TGTGCCAGCAGTTTTTCGAATCAGCCCCAGCATTTT.

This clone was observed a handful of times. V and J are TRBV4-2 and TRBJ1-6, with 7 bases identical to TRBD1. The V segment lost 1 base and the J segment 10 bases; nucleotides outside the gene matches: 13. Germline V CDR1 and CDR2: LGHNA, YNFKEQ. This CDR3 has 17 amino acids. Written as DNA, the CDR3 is TGTGCCAGCAGCCAAGGGGAAGGGGGCGCTTTTATCTCACCCCTCCACTTT. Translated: CASSQGEGGAFISPLHF.

CDR3: CASSPVGTDTNYGYTF. Here the CDR3 DNA reads TGTGCCAGCTCACCTGTAGGGACAGATACTAACTATGGCTACACCTTC. The rearrangement links TRBV18 to TRBJ1-2; TRBD1 agrees at 7 bases. The CDR3 is made up of 16 amino acids. Germline CDR1 reads KGHSH; CDR2 reads LQKENI. J was trimmed by 0 bases and V by 3 bases; bases with no gene match: 7.

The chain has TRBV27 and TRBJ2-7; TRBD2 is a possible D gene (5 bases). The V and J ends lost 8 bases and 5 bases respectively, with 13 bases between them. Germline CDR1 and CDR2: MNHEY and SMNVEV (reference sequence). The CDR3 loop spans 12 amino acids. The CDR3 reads CASSGIQDEQYF. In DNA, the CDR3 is TGTGCCAGCTCCGGGATTCAGGACGAGCAGTACTTC.

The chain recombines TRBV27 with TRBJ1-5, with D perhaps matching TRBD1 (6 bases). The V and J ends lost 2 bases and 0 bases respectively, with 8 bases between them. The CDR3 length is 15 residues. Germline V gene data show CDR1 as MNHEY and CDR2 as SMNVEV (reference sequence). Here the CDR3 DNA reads TGTGCCAGCAGTTTAATAGGGGGTAGCAATCAGCCCCAGCATTTT. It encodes CASSLIGGSNQPQHF.

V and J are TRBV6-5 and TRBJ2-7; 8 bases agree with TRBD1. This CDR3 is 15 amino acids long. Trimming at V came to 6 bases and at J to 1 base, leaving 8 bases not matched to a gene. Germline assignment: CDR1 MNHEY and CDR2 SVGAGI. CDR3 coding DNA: TGTGCCAGCAGACCTGACAGGGGCCAGTCCTACGAGCAGTACTTC. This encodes CASRPDRGQSYEQYF.

CDR3 nucleotides: TGTGCCAGCACCCTACTGGGGGGCGGGAGTGGGACCCAGTACTTC. The encoded protein is CASTLLGGGSGTQYF. The chain couples TRBV2 to TRBJ2-5, with a possible D match to TRBD2 (7 bases). V lost 7 bases to trimming and J lost 7 bases, with 22 bases between them. The germline CDR1 and CDR2 sequences are SNHLY and FYNNEI. This CDR3 spans 15 amino acids.

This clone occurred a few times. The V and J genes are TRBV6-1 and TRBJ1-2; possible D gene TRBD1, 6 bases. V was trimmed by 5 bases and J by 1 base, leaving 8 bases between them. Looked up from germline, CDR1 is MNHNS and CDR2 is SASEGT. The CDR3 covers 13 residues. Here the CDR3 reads CASSKDSNYGYTF. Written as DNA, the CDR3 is TGTGCCAGCAGTAAGGACAGTAACTATGGCTACACCTTC.

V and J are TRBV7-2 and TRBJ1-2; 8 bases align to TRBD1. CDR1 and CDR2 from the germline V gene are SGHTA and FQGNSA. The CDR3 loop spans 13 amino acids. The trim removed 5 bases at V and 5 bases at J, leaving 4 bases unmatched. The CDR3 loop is CASSPGQGYGYTF. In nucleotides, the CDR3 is TGTGCCAGCAGCCCAGGACAGGGTTATGGCTACACCTTC.

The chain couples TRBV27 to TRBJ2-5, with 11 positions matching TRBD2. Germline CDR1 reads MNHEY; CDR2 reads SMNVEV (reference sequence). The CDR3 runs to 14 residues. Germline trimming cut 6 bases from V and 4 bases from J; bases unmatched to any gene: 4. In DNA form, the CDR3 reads TGTGCCAGCAGCCCTGGACTAGCGGGAGAGACCCAGTACTTC. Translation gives CASSPGLAGETQYF.

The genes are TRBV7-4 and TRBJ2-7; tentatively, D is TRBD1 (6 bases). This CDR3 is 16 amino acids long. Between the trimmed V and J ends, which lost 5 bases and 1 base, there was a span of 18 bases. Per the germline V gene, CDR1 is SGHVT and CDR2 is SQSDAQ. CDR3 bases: TGTGCCAGCAGCCCCAACAGGGCCCGCCCTTCCTACGAGCAGTACTTC. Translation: CASSPNRARPSYEQYF.

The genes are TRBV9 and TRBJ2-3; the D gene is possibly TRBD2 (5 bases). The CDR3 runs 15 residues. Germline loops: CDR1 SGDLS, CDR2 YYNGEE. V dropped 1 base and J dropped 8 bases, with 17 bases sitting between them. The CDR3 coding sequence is TGTGCCAGCAGCGTAAAGGACTCTCCACCGGGTACGCAGTATTTT. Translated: CASSVKDSPPGTQYF. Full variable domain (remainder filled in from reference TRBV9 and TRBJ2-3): DSGVTQTPKHLITATGQRVTLRCSPRSGDLSVYWYQQSLDQGLQFLIQYYNGEERAKGNILERFSAQQFPDLHSELNLSSLELGDSALYFCASSVKDSPPGTQYFGPGTRLTVL.

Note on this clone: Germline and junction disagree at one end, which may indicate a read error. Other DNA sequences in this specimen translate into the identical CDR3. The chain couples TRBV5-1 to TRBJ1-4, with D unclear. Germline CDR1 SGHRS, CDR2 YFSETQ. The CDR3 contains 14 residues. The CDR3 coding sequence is TGCGCCAGCAGCTTGACAGCAACAAATGAAAAACTGTTTTTT. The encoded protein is CASSLTATNEKLFF.

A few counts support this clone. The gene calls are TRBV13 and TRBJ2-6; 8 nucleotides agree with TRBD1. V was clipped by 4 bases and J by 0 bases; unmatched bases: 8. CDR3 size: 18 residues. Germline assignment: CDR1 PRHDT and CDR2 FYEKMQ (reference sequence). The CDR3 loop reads CASSYPGQGISGANVLTF. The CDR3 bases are TGTGCCAGCAGCTACCCCGGACAGGGAATCTCTGGGGCCAACGTCCTGACTTTC.

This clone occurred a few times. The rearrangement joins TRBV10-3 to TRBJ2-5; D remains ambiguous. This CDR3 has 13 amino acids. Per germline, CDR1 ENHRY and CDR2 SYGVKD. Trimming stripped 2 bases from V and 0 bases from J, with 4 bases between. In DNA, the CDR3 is TGTGCCATCAGTGAGGACTACCAAGAGACCCAGTACTTC. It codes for CAISEDYQETQYF.

DNA of the CDR3: TGTGCCAGTAAAAGCCAGGGACATAGCAATCAGCCCCAGCATTTT. It encodes CASKSQGHSNQPQHF. This chain uses TRBV19 with TRBJ1-5; tentative D call: TRBD1 (6 bases). V lost 7 bases, J lost 0 bases, and 13 bases lay in between. Germline V lookup: CDR1 LNHDA, CDR2 SQIVND (reference sequence). CDR3 length: 15 residues.

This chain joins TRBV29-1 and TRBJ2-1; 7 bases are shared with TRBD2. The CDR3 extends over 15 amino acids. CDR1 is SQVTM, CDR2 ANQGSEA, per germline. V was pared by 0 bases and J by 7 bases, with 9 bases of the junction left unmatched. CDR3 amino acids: CSVEEEAGRGNEQFF. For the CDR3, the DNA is TGCAGCGTTGAAGAGGAAGCGGGACGGGGTAATGAGCAGTTCTTC.